This TCR beta chain comes out of a study of T cell repertoires in cytomegalovirus infection. Study in general: CMV epitopes in the study were HLA-C-restricted (recently identified) and HLA-B-restricted (well studied). The public TCR beta signatures pointed to both CMV infection and matching HLA type.

Remarks on this clonotype: What it recognizes is unknown.

MiXCR was run by TCRdb on the reads, yielding one entry per CDR3 protein. Counted here are 750,000 to 900,000 distinct CDR3 sequences, 29% occurring once; the ten biggest clones make up under 15%. Germline values: CDR1 MNHNS, CDR2 SASEGT. V was clipped by 6 bases and J by 6 bases, with 17 bases between them. The CDR3 is 14 residues long. This specimen consisted of cultured CD8+ T cells from PBMCs, obtained from culture after CMV antigen stimulation. The genes are TRBV6-1 and TRBJ1-1; D is undetermined. The TCR comes from a human donor in good health (CMV status not recorded). Some clones in this sample may be carry-over from other donors' samples. Written as DNA, the CDR3 is TGTGCCAGCAGAATGAACGCGCCCTACGCTGAAGCTTTCTTT. Residues: CASRMNAPYAEAFF.